This T cell receptor beta chain is from a study of T cells expressing NK-cell markers. Production of TCR beta cDNA relied on 5'RACE template switching with UMIs. TCRdb reworked the 5' RACE reads into one entry per CDR3 protein, no DNA. This sample's table reports 500,000 to 700,000 distinct CDR3 sequences. Study-level findings and limits: Uncertainty persisted over the HCMV specificity of expanded NKG2C+ T cell clones. The share of CD8+ T cells held by dominant NKG2C+ clonotypes was roughly 1.0-8% in several donors.

Regarding this clonotype: Its antigen is as yet unknown.

This CDR3 contains 15 residues. The sequencing sample was made of blood T cells: a sorted CD56 or NKG2C T cell subset, CD4+ or CD8+ T cells, or bulk PBMC T cells (not recorded which). The source is a man between 18 and 35 years old in good health. The chain recombines TRBV12-3 or TRBV12-4 with TRBJ2-3; the TCRdb D gene call, TRBD2, has no DNA to confirm it. The CDR3 loop reads CASSSSSGSTDTQYF.